The 21 T cell receptor beta chains given below trace back to one sample, sequenced in a study of shared clonotypes between healthy human individuals. Profiling relied on immunoSEQ multiplex PCR, and the TCRdb table lists in-frame clones only, not all of them. Of 1.4 million or so clones in the sample, about 98.5% are singletons; the top ten hold around 0.38%. The material sequenced was naive CD4+ T cells sorted from blood. Described subset: CD45RA+ positively selected. These receptors were collected from a man aged 25 to 40 in good health.

The V gene is TRBV28, the J gene TRBJ1-1; D is unresolved. Germline CDR1 is MDHEN and CDR2 is SYDVKM. V was shortened by 7 bases and J by 0 bases, with 21 bases between the two germline ends. The CDR3 spans 17 residues. CDR3 region: CASTNLMSGVMNTEAFF. The CDR3 nucleotides read TGTGCCAGCACAAACCTTATGAGTGGGGTCATGAACACTGAAGCTTTCTTT.

The rearrangement links TRBV19 to TRBJ1-5; maybe TRBD1 (5 bases). V was cut by 4 bases and J by 0 bases, with 10 bases left in between. The CDR3 is 15 amino acids. Germline lookup yields CDR1 LNHDA and CDR2 SQIVND (reference sequence). The CDR3 DNA reads as TGTGCCAGTAGTACGTATCAGGGTAGCAATCAGCCCCAGCATTTT. It encodes CASSTYQGSNQPQHF.

The chain has TRBV5-5 and TRBJ2-7; D may be TRBD2 (6 bases). This CDR3 has 17 amino acids. Trimming stripped 0 bases from V and 3 bases from J, with 19 bases between. Germline V lookup: CDR1 SGHKS, CDR2 YYEKEE (reference sequence). The CDR3 sequence is CASSLALLGRNLYEQYF. CDR3 in DNA: TGTGCCAGCAGCTTGGCCCTACTAGGGAGGAACCTCTACGAGCAGTACTTC.

The gene calls are TRBV5-6 and TRBJ1-1; D gene unclear. Germline CDR1 is SGHDT and CDR2 is YYEEEE. V lost 2 bases and J lost 3, with 8 bases in between. The CDR3 sequence is 13 residues long. The chain's CDR3 is CASSFSVYTEAFF. CDR3 DNA sequence: TGTGCCAGCAGCTTTAGCGTCTACACTGAAGCTTTCTTT.

Points on this clone: The same CDR3 is also encoded by other DNA sequences in this sample. The chain couples TRBV5-4 to TRBJ2-7; D assignment may be TRBD1 or TRBD2 (5 bases each). Germline values: CDR1 SGHNT, CDR2 YYREEE (reference sequence). CDR3 size: 14 residues. The V end lost 0 bases, the J end lost 0 bases, and 7 bases lay between the germline ends. The CDR3, as DNA: TGTGCCAGCAGCTTGGCAGGGAGCTCCTACGAGCAGTACTTC. Its protein product is CASSLAGSSYEQYF. The variable domain in full, completed from reference TRBV5-4 and TRBJ2-7, reads ETGVTQSPTHLIKTRGQQVTLRCSSQSGHNTVSWYQQALGQGPQFIFQYYREEENGRGNFPPRFSGLQFPNYSSELNVNALELDDSALYLCASSLAGSSYEQYFGPGTRLTVT.

The chain uses TRBV6-1 and TRBJ1-1, with D hard to call. V lost 9 bases and J 0 bases, leaving 8 bases between the germline ends. Per germline, CDR1 MNHNS and CDR2 SASEGT. The CDR3 runs 12 residues. The CDR3 bases are TGTGCCAGTGCGAGAATGAACACTGAAGCTTTCTTT. Amino acids: CASARMNTEAFF.

The chain has TRBV9 and TRBJ2-2, with D unresolved. The CDR3 is made up of 15 amino acids. Trimming left V 4 bases short and J 0 bases short, with 10 bases between. Per germline, CDR1 SGDLS and CDR2 YYNGEE. The chain's CDR3 is CASSSIQANTGELFF. The CDR3 DNA sequence: TGTGCCAGCAGCTCCATACAAGCGAACACCGGGGAGCTGTTTTTT.

The CDR3 loop is CASSLQGSGSTDTQYF. The CDR3 region has the DNA TGCGCCAGCAGCTTGCAAGGGAGCGGGAGCACAGATACGCAGTATTTT. The rearrangement links TRBV5-1 to TRBJ2-3; D is perhaps TRBD2 (6 bases). V lost 1 base and J 0 bases, leaving 12 bases between the germline ends. The CDR3 is made up of 16 amino acids. Germline V CDR1 and CDR2: SGHRS, YFSETQ.

Worth noting for this clone: The junction differs from germline at one of its ends, possibly a read error. The chain joins TRBV30 to TRBJ2-1; D possibly corresponds to TRBD2 (5 bases). The CDR3 runs to 12 residues. Germline assignment: CDR1 GTSNPN and CDR2 SVGIG (reference sequence). The CDR3 region has the DNA TGTGCCGGGAGCCGGGGAGCGAGTGAGCAGTTCTTC. Encoded protein: CAGSRGASEQFF. The variable domain in full, with the rest retrieved from reference TRBV30 and TRBJ2-1, is SQTIHQWPATLVQPVGSPLSLECTVEGTSNPNLYWYRQAAGRGLQLLFYSVGIGQISSEVPQNLSASRPQDRQFILSSKKLLLSDSGFYLCAGSRGASEQFFGPGTRLTVL.

This clone was recorded once. The chain employs TRBV9 and TRBJ2-2; D call uncertain. Germline V gene data show CDR1 as SGDLS and CDR2 as YYNGEE. The CDR3 is made up of 13 amino acids. The V end was cut by 1 base, the J end by 8 bases, with 9 bases between. The CDR3, as DNA: TGTGCCAGCAGCGTATTCCATCCGGGGGAGCTGTTTTTT. Translation: CASSVFHPGELFF.

J is TRBJ1-1 and V is TRBV2, with a possible D match to TRBD1 (5 bases). CDR3 size: 12 residues. The V gene's germline CDR1 is SNHLY and CDR2 FYNNEI. V was cut by 3 bases and J by 11 bases, with 13 bases left in between. The CDR3 spells CASSDQGTTAFF. The DNA for the CDR3 is TGTGCCAGCAGTGATCAGGGTACGACGGCTTTCTTT.

The chain couples TRBV5-1 to TRBJ2-7; 7 bases agree with TRBD1. The CDR3 totals 13 residues. Looked up from germline, CDR1 is SGHRS and CDR2 is YFSETQ. Trimming took 3 bases from V and 3 from J; bases not matched to a gene: 3. The CDR3 is CASSSGQNYEQYF. CDR3 nucleotides: TGCGCCAGCAGCTCGGGACAGAACTACGAGCAGTACTTC.

This chain joins TRBV29-1 and TRBJ2-1, with 7 bases aligning to TRBD2. CDR1 is SQVTM and CDR2 is ANQGSEA in the germline V gene. The V and J ends lost 8 bases and 1 base, in that order; junction bases with no gene match: 5. CDR3 length: 13 residues. In DNA, the CDR3 is TGCAGCACGACAGCGGGATCCTACAATGAGCAGTTCTTC. This codes for CSTTAGSYNEQFF.

The chain uses TRBV12-5 and TRBJ2-5; possible D gene TRBD1, 6 bases. CDR1 and CDR2 from the germline V gene are LGHNT and FRNRAP. The CDR3 is 14 amino acids. The ends were cut back, 5 bases at V and 0 bases at J, with 10 bases in the middle. The chain's CDR3 is CASGPRQDQETQYF. The CDR3 bases are TGTGCTAGTGGTCCCCGACAGGACCAAGAGACCCAGTACTTC.

This clone has a single count. This chain connects TRBV11-3 to TRBJ2-3; D might be TRBD1 (5 bases). The CDR3 spans 14 residues. V was pared by 2 bases and J by 4 bases, with 10 bases between. The germline V gene encodes CDR1 SGHNT and CDR2 YENEEA. In DNA, the CDR3 is TGTGCCAGCAGCTTATTCCAGGGCTCAGATACGCAGTATTTT. Translated, it gives CASSLFQGSDTQYF.

The J gene is TRBJ1-5, the V gene TRBV30; D is ambiguous. The length of the CDR3 is 13 residues. From germline, CDR1 is GTSNPN and CDR2 SVGIG (reference sequence). V was shortened by 2 bases and J by 15 bases, with 20 bases between the two germline ends. CDR3 DNA sequence: TGTGCCTGGAGTCTAGAGGCCGCAGGATCAGTGCATTTT. Translated, it gives CAWSLEAAGSVHF.

V gene TRBV5-4 combines with J gene TRBJ2-7; 9 bases are shared with TRBD2. This CDR3 is built from 15 residues. Germline-derived CDR1 and CDR2 are SGHNT and YYREEE (reference sequence). The V gene end was trimmed by 0 bases and the J gene end by 2 bases; junction bases not matched to a gene: 3. Written as DNA, the CDR3 is TGTGCCAGCAGCTTGGGACTAGCGGATCCCTACGAGCAGTACTTC. Its protein is CASSLGLADPYEQYF.

The DNA of the CDR3 is TGTGCCAGCAGTTTATCTAGGGGTTTCGGGCAGCCCCAGCATTTT. Translation: CASSLSRGFGQPQHF. The chain couples TRBV27 to TRBJ1-5; D might be TRBD1 (5 bases). The CDR3 runs to 15 residues. V lost 0 bases and J lost 7, with 13 bases in between. Germline values: CDR1 MNHEY, CDR2 SMNVEV (reference sequence).

The V gene is TRBV15, the J gene TRBJ1-2; D possibly corresponds to TRBD1 (6 bases). The V gene's germline CDR1 is LNHNV and CDR2 YYDKDF (reference sequence). The V gene lost 1 base and the J gene lost 2 bases, with 14 bases spanning the gap. This CDR3 comprises 16 residues. CDR3 bases: TGTGCCACCAGCAGAGGGAGGACAGACCTCAACTATGGCTACACCTTC. It encodes CATSRGRTDLNYGYTF.

V and J are TRBV9 and TRBJ2-1; 7 nucleotides agree with TRBD2. V lost 2 bases and J lost 9; bases outside the gene matches: 11. Germline loops: CDR1 SGDLS, CDR2 YYNGEE. This CDR3 spans 15 amino acids. DNA of the CDR3: TGTGCCAGCAGCGTGCCTAGCGGAGGGTTAAGTGAGCAGTTCTTC. Protein product: CASSVPSGGLSEQFF.

The genes are TRBV7-8 and TRBJ2-5, with D tentatively TRBD1 (6 bases). The V gene lost 5 bases and the J gene lost 13 bases, with 17 bases spanning the gap. The length of the CDR3 is 12 residues. Germline CDR1 reads SGHVS; CDR2 reads FQNEAQ. As DNA, the CDR3 is TGTGCCAGCAGCCATGCCCCGGGACAATTGTACTTC. Its protein is CASSHAPGQLYF.